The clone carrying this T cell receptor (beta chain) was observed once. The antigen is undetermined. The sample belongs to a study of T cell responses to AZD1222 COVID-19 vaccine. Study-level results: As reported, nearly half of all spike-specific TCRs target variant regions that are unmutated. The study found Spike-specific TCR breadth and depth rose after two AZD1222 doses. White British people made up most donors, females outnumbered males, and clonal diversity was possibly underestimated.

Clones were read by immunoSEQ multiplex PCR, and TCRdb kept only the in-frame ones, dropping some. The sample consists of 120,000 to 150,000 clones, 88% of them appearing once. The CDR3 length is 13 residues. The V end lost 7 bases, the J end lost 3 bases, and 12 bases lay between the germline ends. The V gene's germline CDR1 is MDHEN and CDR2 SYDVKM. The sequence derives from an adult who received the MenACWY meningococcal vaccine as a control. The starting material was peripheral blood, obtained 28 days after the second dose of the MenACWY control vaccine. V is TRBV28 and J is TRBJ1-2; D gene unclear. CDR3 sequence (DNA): TGTGCCAGCACCAGACCCGGGGACTATGGCTACACCTTC. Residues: CASTRPGDYGYTF.